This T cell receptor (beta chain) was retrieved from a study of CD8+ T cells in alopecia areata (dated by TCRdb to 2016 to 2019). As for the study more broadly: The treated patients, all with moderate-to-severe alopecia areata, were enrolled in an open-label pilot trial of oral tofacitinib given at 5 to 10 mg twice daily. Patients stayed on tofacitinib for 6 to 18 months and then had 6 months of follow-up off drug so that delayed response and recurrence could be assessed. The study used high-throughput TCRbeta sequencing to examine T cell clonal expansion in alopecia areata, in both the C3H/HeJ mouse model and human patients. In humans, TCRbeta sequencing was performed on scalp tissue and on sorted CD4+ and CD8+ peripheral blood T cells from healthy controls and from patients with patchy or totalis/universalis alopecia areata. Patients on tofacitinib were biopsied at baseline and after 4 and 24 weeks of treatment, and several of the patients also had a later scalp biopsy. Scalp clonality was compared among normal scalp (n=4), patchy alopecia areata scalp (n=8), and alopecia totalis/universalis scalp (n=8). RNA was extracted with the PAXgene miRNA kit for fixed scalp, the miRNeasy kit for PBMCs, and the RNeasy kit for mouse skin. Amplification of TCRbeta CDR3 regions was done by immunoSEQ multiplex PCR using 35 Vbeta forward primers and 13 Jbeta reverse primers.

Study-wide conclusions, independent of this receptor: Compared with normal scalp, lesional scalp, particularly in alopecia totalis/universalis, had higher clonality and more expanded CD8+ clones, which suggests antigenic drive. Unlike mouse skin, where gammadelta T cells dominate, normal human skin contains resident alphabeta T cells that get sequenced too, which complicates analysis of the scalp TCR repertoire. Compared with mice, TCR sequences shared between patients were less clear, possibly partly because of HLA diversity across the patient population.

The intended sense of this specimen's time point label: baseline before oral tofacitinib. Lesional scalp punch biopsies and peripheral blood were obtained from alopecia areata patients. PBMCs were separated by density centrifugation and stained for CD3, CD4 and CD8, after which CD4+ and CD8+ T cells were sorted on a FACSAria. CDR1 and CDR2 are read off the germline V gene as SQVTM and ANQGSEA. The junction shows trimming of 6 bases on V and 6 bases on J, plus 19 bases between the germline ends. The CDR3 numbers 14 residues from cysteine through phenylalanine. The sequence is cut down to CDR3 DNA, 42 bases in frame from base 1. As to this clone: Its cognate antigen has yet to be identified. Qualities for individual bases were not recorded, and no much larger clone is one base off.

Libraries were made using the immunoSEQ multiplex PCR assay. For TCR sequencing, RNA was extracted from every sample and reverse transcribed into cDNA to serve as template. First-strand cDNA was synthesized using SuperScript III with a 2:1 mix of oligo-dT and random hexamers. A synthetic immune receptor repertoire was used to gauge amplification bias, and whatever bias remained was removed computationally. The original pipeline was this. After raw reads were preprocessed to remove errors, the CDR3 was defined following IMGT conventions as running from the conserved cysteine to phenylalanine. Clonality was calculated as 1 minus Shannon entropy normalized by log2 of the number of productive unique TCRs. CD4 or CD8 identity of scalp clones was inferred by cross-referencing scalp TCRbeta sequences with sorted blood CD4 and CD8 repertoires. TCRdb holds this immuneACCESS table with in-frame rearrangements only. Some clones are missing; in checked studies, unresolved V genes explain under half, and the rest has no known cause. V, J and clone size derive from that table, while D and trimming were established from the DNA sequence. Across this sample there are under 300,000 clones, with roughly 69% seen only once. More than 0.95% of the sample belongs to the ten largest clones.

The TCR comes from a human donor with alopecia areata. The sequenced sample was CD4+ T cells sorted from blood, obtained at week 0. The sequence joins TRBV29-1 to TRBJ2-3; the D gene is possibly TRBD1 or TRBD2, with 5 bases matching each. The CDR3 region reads CSVFSGTFVDTQYF. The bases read TGCAGCGTATTCTCAGGGACCTTCGTGGATACGCAGTATTTT.